This T cell receptor (beta chain) was obtained from a study of OX40 agonist ivuxolimab in advanced cancers. On the study more broadly: It was ivuxolimab, an agonistic anti-OX40 (CD134) antibody, that patients were treated with. Study-wide findings and caveats: Expanded peripheral T-cell antigen specificity went undetermined. CD8+ T cells (on average) carried more expanded clones than CD4+ T cells.

TCRdb keeps only in-frame clones here, not all; method: immunoSEQ multiplex PCR. The data show 6,800 or so clones, roughly 70% seen once. V dropped 1 base and J dropped 4 bases, with 17 bases sitting between them. Germline CDR1 reads MNHNS; CDR2 reads SASEGT. The CDR3 sequence is 16 residues long. Turning to this clone: Antigen: not known.

This specimen was CD4+ or CD8+ T cells sorted from blood, taken in a trial of the OX40 agonist ivuxolimab. This TCR was recovered from an adult with an advanced solid tumor such as melanoma, head and neck, liver or kidney cancer. The chain has TRBV6-1 and TRBJ2-7; tentative D call: TRBD2 (6 bases). Written as DNA, the CDR3 is TGTGCCAGCAGTGAAGTAGAGGGCGGAGGGGAATACGAGCAGTACTTC. Translation: CASSEVEGGGEYEQYF.